What follows describes a single T cell receptor (beta chain). The antigen is unknown. V was pared by 3 bases and J by 0 bases, with 6 bases between. The CDR3 is 14 residues long. Germline V gives CDR1 LNHNV, CDR2 YYDKDF (reference sequence). The data were obtained in a study of glioma-infiltrating T cells after dendritic cell vaccination. Whole-study context: Autologous tumor lysate was loaded overnight onto monocyte-derived dendritic cells grown about seven days with IL-4 and GM-CSF. Whole-study findings and limits: Few patients contributed both blood and tumor specimens.

Time point reported: after dendritic cell vaccination, including at tumor progression/relapse. Fresh-frozen tumor tissue and more than two years of survival data were available for all. Repertoires were generated with immunoSEQ multiplex PCR, while TCRdb's copy carries only in-frame clones and drops some. The table records some 99,000 clones, approximately 80% of them present only once. This TCR was recovered from a human donor with glioblastoma. Source: blood, taken after dendritic cell vaccination. V is TRBV15 and J is TRBJ2-1; a weak D match, TRBD2 (5 bases). The CDR3 sequence: CATSRGSSYNEQFF. The CDR3 DNA reads as TGTGCCACCAGCAGGGGGAGCTCCTACAATGAGCAGTTCTTC.